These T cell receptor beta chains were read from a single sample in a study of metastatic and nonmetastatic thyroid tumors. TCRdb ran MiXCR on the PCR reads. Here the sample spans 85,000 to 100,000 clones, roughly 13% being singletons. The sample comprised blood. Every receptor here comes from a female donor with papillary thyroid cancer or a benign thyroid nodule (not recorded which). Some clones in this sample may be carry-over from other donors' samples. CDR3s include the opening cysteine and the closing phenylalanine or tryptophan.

CDR3 protein: CASSPQADEQFF
V gene: TRBV9
J gene: TRBJ2-1

CDR3 protein: CASARGLPAETQYF
V gene: TRBV2
J gene: TRBJ2-5

CDR3 protein: CASSSAGNYGYTF
V gene: TRBV12-3/TRBV12-4
J gene: TRBJ1-2

CDR3 protein: CASSQSAGGGYTF
V gene: TRBV4-1
J gene: TRBJ1-2

CDR3 protein: CASSWGHTQYF
V gene: TRBV6-1
J gene: TRBJ2-3

CDR3 protein: CSALSYEQYF
V gene: TRBV20-1
J gene: TRBJ2-7

CDR3 protein: CASRSGTEAFF
V gene: TRBV5-6
J gene: TRBJ1-1

CDR3 protein: CAASLTLSSYEQYF
V gene: TRBV6-1
J gene: TRBJ2-7

CDR3 protein: CASSQETYADTQYF
V gene: TRBV4-2
J gene: TRBJ2-3

CDR3 protein: CASSYLSLRRDRIYEQYF
V gene: TRBV6-2/TRBV6-3
J gene: TRBJ2-7

CDR3 protein: CASSAGTTHNEQFF
V gene: TRBV7-2
J gene: TRBJ2-1

CDR3 protein: CASSQDLETPIVYGYTF
V gene: TRBV4-3
J gene: TRBJ1-2

CDR3 protein: CASSLNGGNSPLHF
V gene: TRBV12-3/TRBV12-4
J gene: TRBJ1-6

CDR3 protein: CASSERLWGAHGYTF
V gene: TRBV2
J gene: TRBJ1-2

CDR3 protein: CAVEWGVEQFF
V gene: TRBV30
J gene: TRBJ2-1